This TCR beta chain was recorded in a study of beta chain features in type 1 diabetes. As for the study in general: Regarding age, gender and cell yields, patients proved similar to healthy donors.

Sequencing targeted expressed TCRB transcripts, as all isolated RNA had been reverse transcribed. Method: immunoSEQ multiplex PCR; TCRdb's copy keeps in-frame clones and lacks some. The sample gives approximately 170,000 clones, 9% to 10% of which show up once; about 2.5% is in the top ten. V lost 6 bases, J lost 2 bases, and 13 bases lay in between. Germline CDR1 is MNHNY and CDR2 is SVGAGI (reference sequence). The CDR3 spans 14 residues. This TCR derives from a woman in her late teens or twenties in good health. Sequencing used central memory CD4+ T cells from blood. This chain connects TRBV6-6 to TRBJ1-2, with D maybe TRBD1 (6 bases). CDR3 nucleotides: TGTGCCAGCAGCCAGGCTACAGGGAACTATGGCTACACCTTC. It codes for CASSQATGNYGYTF.